A single sample is the source of the 7 T cell receptor beta chains below, sequenced in a study of T-cell memory formation after mild COVID-19. MiXCR, run by TCRdb on the 5' RACE reads, gives a single entry per CDR3 protein. The sample shows under 300,000 distinct CDR3 sequences, approximately 9% of them seen only once. Sequenced sample: PBMCs or a T cell subset sorted from them (not recorded which). All receptors come from a man between 18 and 29 years old who had mild COVID-19 (a few samples of this study predate the infection). Cell type and time point are not known.

The V and J genes are TRBV12-3 or TRBV12-4 and TRBJ2-3; tentative D call: TRBD2 (6 bases). V was pared by 5 bases and J by 2 bases, with 14 bases between. This CDR3 region has 15 residues. The CDR3 sequence: CASSPGGGITDTQYF. The CDR3 DNA reads as TGTGCCAGCAGTCCCGGTGGAGGGATCACAGATACGCAGTATTTT.

This clonotype was recorded at least ten times. V usage is TRBV15 and J usage is TRBJ2-7; D is undetermined. CDR1 is LNHNV, CDR2 YYDKDF, per germline (reference sequence). The V and J ends lost 1 base and 2 bases respectively, with 6 bases between them. The CDR3 loop spans 13 amino acids. The CDR3 loop reads CATSRGPAYEQYV. The CDR3 DNA sequence: TGTGCCACCAGCAGAGGACCAGCCTACGAGCAGTACGTC.

The genes are TRBV14 and TRBJ2-1; the D is unclear. Trimming removed 5 bases from V and 1 base from J, with 6 bases in between. Per germline, CDR1 SGHDN and CDR2 FVKESK. The CDR3 is made up of 13 amino acids. CDR3 nucleotide sequence: TGTGCCAGCAGCACCCAATCCTACAATGAGCAGTTCTTC. This codes for CASSTQSYNEQFF.

V gene TRBV28 combines with J gene TRBJ1-2; 9 positions match TRBD1. Germline trimming cut 5 bases from V and 4 bases from J; bases unmatched to any gene: 5. The germline CDR1 and CDR2 sequences are MDHEN and SYDVKM. This CDR3 has 14 amino acids. The CDR3 DNA reads TGTGCCAGCAGTGGACAGGGGAGGACCTATGGCTACACCTTC. It specifies CASSGQGRTYGYTF.

The chain combines TRBV7-2 with TRBJ1-4; D gene uncertain. V gave up 0 bases and J gave up 0 bases, with 5 bases separating them. CDR1 is SGHTA and CDR2 is FQGNSA in the germline V gene. The CDR3 length is 15 residues. In DNA, the CDR3 is TGTGCCAGCAGCTTAGCGGGGACAACTAATGAAAAACTGTTTTTT. This sequence encodes CASSLAGTTNEKLFF.

This clonotype was recorded a few times. The chain carries TRBV28 and TRBJ2-7; 9 nucleotides align to TRBD1. The V gene's germline CDR1 is MDHEN and CDR2 SYDVKM. J gave up 3 bases and V 5 bases, and 8 bases lay outside the gene matches. The CDR3 extends over 15 amino acids. CDR3 region: CASSERYRGLYEQYF. The CDR3 region has the DNA TGTGCCAGCAGTGAACGTTACAGGGGGCTCTACGAGCAGTACTTC.

DNA of the CDR3: TGCGCCAGCAGCCCGGATAAGGGTCAATACACCGGGGAGCTGTTTTTT. Amino acid sequence: CASSPDKGQYTGELFF. The gene calls are TRBV5-1 and TRBJ2-2; D ambiguous. The CDR3 spans 16 residues. V was pared by 4 bases and J by 3 bases, with 16 bases between. The germline V gene has CDR1 SGHRS and CDR2 YFSETQ.